This record looks at one T cell receptor (beta chain) sequence and its context. This sample is drawn from a study of shared clonotypes between healthy human individuals. The assay was run at deep level. Here immunoSEQ multiplex PCR was the method, and the copy in TCRdb shows in-frame clones only, minus some. The data hold about 470,000 clones, with around 79% observed a single time. Material for sequencing was PBMCs. The sequence was collected from a woman between 40 and 50 years old in good health. Some clones in this sample may be carry-over from other donors' samples.

The CDR3 coding sequence is TGTGCCATCAGGGACCCACAACTAGCGGGATTGTACGAGCAGTACTTC. Encoded protein: CAIRDPQLAGLYEQYF. The chain employs TRBV10-3 and TRBJ2-7; TRBD2 matches at 10 bases. Germline CDR1 ENHRY, CDR2 SYGVKD. The CDR3 has 16 amino acids. V trimming: 6 bases; J trimming: 4 bases; junction bases outside the gene matches: 12.